This T cell receptor beta chain was identified in a study of blood T cell repertoires in COVID-19 (dated by TCRdb to the early 2020s). In the study overall: Samples from collaborators originated in the United States, Italy and Spain and spanned both the acute and convalescent phases of COVID-19. Nearly every sample came with metadata listing a de-identified subject ID, COVID-19 status, age in years and sex. Where HLA class I and class II types were available, the types were taken from metadata supplied by the sample provider, not from assay-based typing. The samples were drawn from two sources: the first 160 participants of the ongoing ImmuneRACE study, and 950 to 1,500 subjects contributed by 6 global collaborators. The prospective study material was composed of cDNA or gDNA derived from T cells, B-cell-depleted T cells, or PBMCs. Deeply sampled blood TCRbeta repertoires from subjects exposed to, actively infected with, or recovered from COVID-19 were included in the dataset. The repertoires were released in a freely available public database meant as a resource for research on the immune response to SARS-CoV-2. Study-level results and caveats: How much clinical and demographic metadata was included differed by source and by participant, and the metadata was provided uncurated.

The CDR3 runs 15 amino acids, cysteine and phenylalanine included. The only DNA kept is the CDR3, 45 bases in frame from the first base. CDR1 and CDR2 were assigned from the germline V gene as KGHDR and SFDVKD. Trimming accounts for 5 bases at V and 0 bases at J, while the number of junction bases matched to no gene is 1. This clone was found once. Its antigen has not been determined. No base quality information exists; no much larger clone differs at one position. TCRbeta CDR3 regions were amplified from genomic DNA using the immunoSEQ Assay, a bias-controlled multiplex PCR. The study's own analysis went as follows. The number of nucleated cells in each sample was estimated by amplification of reference gene primers within the assay. Sequence reads were collapsed and filtered to measure the absolute abundance of every unique TCRbeta CDR3 rearrangement. For each sample, productive Simpson clonality was calculated as the square root of Simpson's diversity index over productive rearrangements. TCRdb obtained this table from immuneACCESS and retained in-frame rearrangements with V and J assigned. These tables miss some clones; where compared with another copy, unresolved V genes account for less than half of the shortfall, and the remainder is unexplained. For V, J and clone size, that table is used; D and trimming come from the DNA. The sample table records a few hundred thousand clones; 86% of these occur just once. Clones ranked in the top ten supply around 1.6% of the sample.

The collaborating institutions used their own protocols to collect whole blood in K2EDTA tubes. For TCRbeta analysis, collaborators shipped samples as frozen whole blood, isolated PBMCs, or DNA extracted from either of those sample types. This receptor was taken from a woman between 45 and 65 years old with acute or convalescent COVID-19. The sequence joins TRBV24-1 to TRBJ1-5, and 9 junction bases match TRBD1. The source material was peripheral blood. CDR3 reads: CATSGTGDSNQPQHF. The DNA sequence reads TGTGCCACCAGTGGGACAGGGGATAGCAATCAGCCCCAGCATTTT.